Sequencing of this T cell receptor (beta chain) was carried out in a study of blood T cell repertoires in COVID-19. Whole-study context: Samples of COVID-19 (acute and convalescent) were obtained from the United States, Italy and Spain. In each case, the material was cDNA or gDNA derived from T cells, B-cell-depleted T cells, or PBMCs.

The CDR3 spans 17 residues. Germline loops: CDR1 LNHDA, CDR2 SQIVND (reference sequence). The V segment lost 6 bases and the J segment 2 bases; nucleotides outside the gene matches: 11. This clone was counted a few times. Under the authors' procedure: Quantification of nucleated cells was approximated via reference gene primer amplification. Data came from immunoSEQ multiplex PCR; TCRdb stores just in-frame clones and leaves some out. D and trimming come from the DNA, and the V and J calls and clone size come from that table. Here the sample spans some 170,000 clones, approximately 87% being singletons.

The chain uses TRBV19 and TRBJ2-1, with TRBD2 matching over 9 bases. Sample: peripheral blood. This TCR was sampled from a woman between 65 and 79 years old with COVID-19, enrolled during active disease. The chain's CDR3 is CASRPTLSGGPYNEQFF. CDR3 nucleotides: TGTGCCAGTAGGCCAACCTTAAGCGGGGGGCCCTACAATGAGCAGTTCTTC. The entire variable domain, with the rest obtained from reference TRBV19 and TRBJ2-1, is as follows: DGGITQSPKYLFRKEGQNVTLSCEQNLNHDAMYWYRQDPGQGLRLIYYSQIVNDFQKGDIAEGYSVSREKKESFPLTVTSAQKNPTAFYLCASRPTLSGGPYNEQFFGPGTRLTVL.